These 24 T cell receptor beta chains share one sample of origin, sequenced in a study of control samples from healthy donors and cancer patients. Some clones are missing from TCRdb's copy, which holds only in-frame ones; the method was immunoSEQ multiplex PCR. The data hold about 160,000 clones, with 90% to 95% observed a single time. Sample: blood. The receptors shown here come from a woman in her 40s in good health.

As DNA, the CDR3 is TGTGCCAGCAGCTTTACGTCAGGGGGCGCTTACGAGCAGTACTTC. This codes for CASSFTSGGAYEQYF. This chain joins TRBV5-6 and TRBJ2-7; TRBD1 agrees at 8 bases. V lost 2 bases and J lost 4; bases outside the gene matches: 8. The CDR3 has 15 residues. Looked up from germline, CDR1 is SGHDT and CDR2 is YYEEEE.

The chain uses TRBV30 and TRBJ1-4; D uncertain. Trimming pared 1 base from V and 7 bases from J, leaving 10 bases between. The CDR3 loop spans 13 amino acids. Germline V gene sequence: CDR1 GTSNPN, CDR2 SVGIG (reference sequence). In nucleotides, the CDR3 is TGTGCCTGGAGTGGTAGGGTTGGTGAAAAACTGTTTTTT. It translates to CAWSGRVGEKLFF.

This clone was seen only once. V gene TRBV3-1 (or the pseudogene TRBV3-2) combines with J gene TRBJ2-6; D unresolved. The length of the CDR3 is 16 residues. The germline V gene has CDR1 LGHDT and CDR2 YNNKEL (reference sequence). Trimming pared 2 bases from V and 0 bases from J, leaving 8 bases between. This CDR3 reads CASSQKHHSGANVLTF. The CDR3 DNA follows: TGTGCCAGCAGCCAAAAACACCACTCTGGGGCCAACGTCCTGACTTTC.

The chain uses TRBV10-3 and TRBJ1-6; D gene uncertain. Trimming removed 4 bases at V and 5 bases at J, with 12 bases between. Germline V gene sequence: CDR1 ENHRY, CDR2 SYGVKD. CDR3 size: 15 residues. The CDR3 here is CAISGEYPDNSPLHF. The DNA of the CDR3 is TGTGCCATCAGTGGGGAGTATCCCGATAATTCACCCCTCCACTTT.

This chain connects TRBV6-2 or TRBV6-3 to TRBJ2-7; 8 bases are a match to TRBD2. V was clipped by 2 bases and J by 6 bases; unmatched bases: 9. CDR1 and CDR2 from the germline V gene are MNHEY and SVGEGT. This CDR3 region has 15 residues. CDR3 DNA sequence: TGTGCCAGCAGTTACCGGGAGGGCCAGGTACTCGAGCAGTACTTC. It encodes CASSYREGQVLEQYF.

The V and J genes are TRBV9 and TRBJ2-7, with TRBD2 matching 7 bases. CDR3 length: 14 amino acids. J was trimmed by 2 bases and V by 1 base; bases with no gene match: 3. Looked up from germline, CDR1 is SGDLS and CDR2 is YYNGEE. CDR3 DNA: TGTGCCAGCAGCGTAAGGGCGGGGGCCTACGAGCAGTACTTC. Its protein product is CASSVRAGAYEQYF.

The V and J genes are TRBV4-3 and TRBJ2-7, with 9 bases aligning to TRBD1. Germline values: CDR1 LGHNA, CDR2 YSLEER. J lost 6 bases, V lost 0 bases, and 9 bases had no gene match. This CDR3 region has 16 residues. CDR3 bases: TGCGCCAGCAGCCAAGATGCTCGGGGACAGGGAGGCGAGCAGTACTTC. Its translation: CASSQDARGQGGEQYF.

The CDR3 bases are TGTGCCAGCAGCTTAGAGGGGCGGGTCTCTAATTCACCCCTCCACTTT. This gives the protein CASSLEGRVSNSPLHF. This chain joins TRBV7-6 and TRBJ1-6; possibly TRBD1 for D (5 bases). This CDR3 contains 16 residues. CDR1 is SGHVS, CDR2 FNYEAQ, per germline. Trimming removed 1 base from V and 6 bases from J, with 13 bases in between.

J is TRBJ1-1 and V is TRBV27, with TRBD1 as a possible D gene (5 bases). Trimming stripped 2 bases from V and 1 base from J, with 8 bases between. Germline values: CDR1 MNHEY, CDR2 SMNVEV (reference sequence). CDR3 size: 14 residues. CDR3 sequence: CASSLPGENTEAFF. As DNA, the CDR3 is TGTGCCAGCAGTTTACCGGGGGAGAACACTGAAGCTTTCTTT.

V is TRBV6-4 and J is TRBJ1-6; D is ambiguous. Trimming shortened V by 0 bases and J by 8 bases, and 11 bases separated the two germline ends. The CDR3 has 15 residues. Germline-derived CDR1 and CDR2 are MRHNA and SNTAGT. This CDR3 reads CASSDSPGSDSPLHF. Written as DNA, the CDR3 is TGTGCCAGCAGTGACTCTCCGGGTTCGGATTCACCCCTCCACTTT.

The chain links TRBV6-5 to TRBJ1-5, with 8 positions matching TRBD1. This CDR3 is built from 15 residues. V was clipped by 2 bases and J by 3 bases; unmatched bases: 3. The germline CDR1 and CDR2 sequences are MNHEY and SVGAGI. CDR3 sequence reads: CASSYGTGNNQPQHF. In nucleotides, the CDR3 is TGTGCCAGCAGTTACGGGACAGGTAACAATCAGCCCCAGCATTTT.

The chain employs TRBV2 and TRBJ2-5; TRBD2 aligns across 15 bases. This CDR3 contains 19 residues. Losses at the gene ends were 5 bases for V and 2 bases for J; bases not matched to a gene: 12. Germline values: CDR1 SNHLY, CDR2 FYNNEI. CDR3 protein: CASSSLRTSGRARQETQYF. The CDR3 DNA follows: TGTGCCAGCAGTTCCCTTAGGACTAGCGGGAGGGCCCGGCAAGAGACCCAGTACTTC.

This clone was observed a single time. The chain couples TRBV7-8 to TRBJ1-1; 9 bases are a match to TRBD1. Germline V gene data show CDR1 as SGHVS and CDR2 as FQNEAQ. The trim removed 5 bases at V and 1 base at J, leaving 8 bases unmatched. CDR3 length: 16 residues. DNA for the CDR3: TGTGCCAGCAGCCGCCGGGACAGGGTTTGGAACACTGAAGCTTTCTTT. It translates to CASSRRDRVWNTEAFF.

The chain links TRBV3-1 (or the pseudogene TRBV3-2) to TRBJ1-1; unclear D gene. The CDR3 totals 14 residues. Deletions cut 1 base from V and 8 bases from J, with 14 bases between. CDR1 and CDR2 from the germline V gene are LGHDT and YNNKEL (reference sequence). The CDR3 DNA follows: TGTGCCAGCAGCCAAGGATTCAGTCGGACCGAAGCTTTCTTT. Translated: CASSQGFSRTEAFF.

For the CDR3, the DNA is TGTGCCAGCAGTTACGGGCGGTCTAGGGGCAATCAGCCCCAGCATTTT. It translates to CASSYGRSRGNQPQHF. The chain recombines TRBV6-2 or TRBV6-3 with TRBJ1-5; D is unresolved. The V gene's germline CDR1 is MNHEY and CDR2 SVGEGT. The CDR3 has 16 amino acids. The V and J ends lost 2 bases and 2 bases respectively, with 13 bases between them.

This chain links TRBV7-2 with TRBJ2-7; 10 nucleotides match TRBD1. Germline V gene lookup returns CDR1 SGHTA and CDR2 FQGNSA. Trimming cost V 3 bases and J 5 bases; bases outside gene matches: 4. The CDR3 extends over 14 amino acids. CDR3 region: CASSLTGGVDEQYF. Written as DNA, the CDR3 is TGTGCCAGCAGCTTGACAGGGGGCGTCGACGAGCAGTACTTC. Supplemented by reference TRBV7-2 and TRBJ2-7, the full variable domain reads GAGVSQSPSNKVTEKGKDVELRCDPISGHTALYWYRQSLGQGLEFLIYFQGNSAPDKSGLPSDRFSAERTGGSVSTLTIQRTQQEDSAVYLCASSLTGGVDEQYFGPGTRLTVT.

The chain has TRBV6-2 or TRBV6-3 and TRBJ2-3; a possible D gene is TRBD2 (5 bases). The CDR3 runs 20 residues. Germline-derived CDR1 and CDR2 are MNHEY and SVGEGT. Trimming removed 4 bases from V and 3 bases from J, with 29 bases in between. CDR3 amino acids: CASSLATHTYRERQTDTQYF. CDR3 DNA: TGTGCCAGCAGTTTGGCCACCCATACGTACCGGGAAAGACAAACAGATACGCAGTATTTT.

Regarding this clone: The junction shows a germline mismatch at one end, possibly a read error. The gene calls are TRBV30 and TRBJ2-1, with D possibly TRBD2 on 6 matching bases. The germline V gene has CDR1 GTSNPN and CDR2 SVGIG (reference sequence). This CDR3 region has 15 residues. The CDR3 spells CAWSPGTPSYNEQLF. The CDR3 coding sequence is TGTGCCTGGAGCCCCGGGACTCCCTCCTACAATGAGCAGCTCTTC.

The genes are TRBV19 and TRBJ1-2, with D possibly matching TRBD1 (6 bases). V dropped 3 bases and J dropped 6 bases, with 14 bases sitting between them. The CDR3 loop spans 14 amino acids. Per the germline V gene, CDR1 is LNHDA and CDR2 is SQIVND (reference sequence). The CDR3 region is CASSIGGRWDGYTF. The CDR3 DNA reads as TGTGCCAGTAGTATCGGGGGGCGCTGGGATGGCTACACCTTC.

This chain uses TRBV19 with TRBJ1-4; D is possibly TRBD1 (6 bases). Germline CDR1 reads LNHDA; CDR2 reads SQIVND (reference sequence). V was shortened by 5 bases and J by 2 bases, with 9 bases between the two germline ends. The CDR3 covers 14 residues. The chain's CDR3 is CASSSQGTNEKLFF. The DNA of the CDR3 is TGTGCCAGTAGTTCGCAGGGGACTAATGAAAAACTGTTTTTT.

V and J are TRBV7-2 and TRBJ2-7; D assignment may be TRBD1 or TRBD2 (7 bases each). V gave up 4 bases and J gave up 2 bases, with 24 bases separating them. This CDR3 region has 18 residues. Germline values: CDR1 SGHTA, CDR2 FQGNSA. The CDR3 spells CASSSRQGGTTLAYEQYF. The DNA for the CDR3 is TGTGCCAGCAGCTCTAGACAGGGCGGGACTACCCTCGCCTACGAGCAGTACTTC.

V and J are TRBV24-1 and TRBJ2-1; D perhaps matches TRBD1 (6 bases). Germline V lookup: CDR1 KGHDR, CDR2 SFDVKD. Deletions cut 2 bases from V and 6 bases from J, with 16 bases between. CDR3 length equals 16 residues. This chain's CDR3 is CATSDSGARSVNEQFF. Here the CDR3 DNA reads TGTGCCACCAGTGATTCAGGGGCCCGTTCCGTCAATGAGCAGTTCTTC.

The V call is TRBV13, the J call TRBJ2-1, with D possibly being TRBD2 (5 bases). The V and J ends lost 0 bases and 0 bases respectively, with 12 bases between them. This CDR3 region has 17 residues. Looked up from germline, CDR1 is PRHDT and CDR2 is FYEKMQ (reference sequence). CDR3 residues: CASSLGGMRSSYNEQFF. The CDR3, as DNA: TGTGCCAGCAGCTTAGGCGGGATGCGGAGCTCCTACAATGAGCAGTTCTTC.

This clone occurred once. This chain joins TRBV14 and TRBJ1-1; the D is unclear. The CDR3 spans 14 residues. V dropped 5 bases and J dropped 1 base, with 11 bases sitting between them. Germline V CDR1 and CDR2: SGHDN, FVKESK. CDR3 protein: CASSVYLGNTEAFF. The DNA of the CDR3 is TGTGCCAGCAGCGTATACCTCGGGAACACTGAAGCTTTCTTT.